The sequence of this T cell receptor (beta chain) was determined in a study of blood T cell repertoires in COVID-19. Background on the study: Specimens from acute and convalescent COVID-19 originated in the United States, Italy and Spain. Sources were T cells, B-cell-depleted T cells, or PBMCs; the material itself was cDNA or gDNA.

As originally analysed: Reference gene primer amplification gave estimated nucleated cell counts. Assay: immunoSEQ multiplex PCR; the TCRdb copy retains only in-frame clones and omits some. From that table come the V and J calls and clone size; the DNA was used to work out D and trimming. The data contain some 170,000 clones, roughly 80% of them singletons. V lost 1 base and J 1 base, leaving 16 bases between the germline ends. The CDR3 length is 17 residues. Germline V CDR1 and CDR2: LGHNA, YSLEER. The sequence derives from a man aged 55 to 70 with acute or convalescent COVID-19. Sequencing was performed on peripheral blood. The chain employs TRBV4-3 and TRBJ2-5, with D maybe TRBD2 (5 bases). Here the CDR3 DNA reads TGCGCCAGCAGCCAAGGCTCACCGGGGAACGCCCAAGAGACCCAGTACTTC. It is translated as CASSQGSPGNAQETQYF.